This TCR beta chain is from a study of shared clonotypes between healthy human individuals. Study summary: In total, the donors were a couple of women and a few men aged 18 to 49.

Germline CDR1 reads SGHDT; CDR2 reads YYEEEE. The V gene lost 4 bases and the J gene lost 3 bases, with 4 bases spanning the gap. The CDR3 length is 11 residues. Measured with immunoSEQ multiplex PCR; TCRdb has only the in-frame clones, and not every one. The sample contains 980,000 or so clones, around three quarters of which appear only once. Donors were healthy HIV-negative adults without recent acute infections or vaccinations. General study findings and limits: Compared with clonotypes that all four donors shared, non-shared clonotypes had lower generation probabilities. Across four donors, naive CD4 shared roughly 5.1%, naive CD8 3% to 3.5%, memory CD4 more than 2%, memory CD8 0.4% to 0.5%.

This clone was recorded many times. Its antigen remains unidentified. V usage is TRBV5-6 and J usage is TRBJ2-5; no firm D call. This clonotype was sampled from a man between 18 and 35 years old in good health. Sequencing input: memory CD4+ T cells sorted from blood. The subset was: CD45RA-negative fraction. CDR3 sequence: CASSVEETQYF. The DNA of the CDR3 is TGTGCCAGCAGCGTAGAAGAGACCCAGTACTTC.